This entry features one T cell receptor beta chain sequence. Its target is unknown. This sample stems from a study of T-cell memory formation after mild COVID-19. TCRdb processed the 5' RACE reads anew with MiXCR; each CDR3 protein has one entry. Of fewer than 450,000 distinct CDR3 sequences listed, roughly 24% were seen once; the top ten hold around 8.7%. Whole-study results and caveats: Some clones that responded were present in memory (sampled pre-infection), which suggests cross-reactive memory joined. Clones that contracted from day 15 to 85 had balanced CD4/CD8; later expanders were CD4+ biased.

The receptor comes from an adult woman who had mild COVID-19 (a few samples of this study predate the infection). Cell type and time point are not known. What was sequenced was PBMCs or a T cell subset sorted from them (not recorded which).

CDR3 bases: TGTGCCAGCAGCCTTTCGACGGCCTACGAGCAGTACTTC. It is translated as CASSLSTAYEQYF. The J gene is TRBJ2-7, the V gene TRBV7-2, with no clear D. V lost 5 bases and J 2 bases, leaving 10 bases between the germline ends. CDR1 is SGHTA, CDR2 FQGNSA, per germline. The CDR3 has 13 residues.